The clone carrying this T cell receptor (beta chain) was detected many times. No antigen is known for it. Germline is not matched at one junction end, which may reflect a read error. These data come from a study of early T cells in non-severe SARS-CoV-2 infection. On the study more broadly: Unpaired chains resulted from sequencing bulk RNA of unsorted whole blood. Whole-study results and caveats: Anti-spike CD8 responses were favored by VDJdb matching, which missed private and CD4 specificities.

Germline V CDR1 and CDR2: SQVTM, ANQGSEA. The length of the CDR3 is 13 residues. TCRdb re-analysed the 5' RACE reads in MiXCR, keeping a single row per CDR3 protein. Of 36,000 or so distinct CDR3 sequences in the sample, more than 4% are singletons; the top ten hold approximately 5.8%. This sequence was found in an adult who was a healthcare worker with PCR-confirmed SARS-CoV-2 infection or an uninfected control (not recorded which). The V and J genes are TRBV29-1 and TRBJ2-7; either TRBD1 or TRBD2 may supply D (5 bases each). The sample taken for sequencing was whole blood. CDR3 amino acids: CSVEGRLGTGLRF. CDR3 sequence (DNA): TGCAGCGTTGAAGGTCGGCTAGGGACCGGGCTACGCTTC.